This entry concerns a single T cell receptor beta chain. This clonotype was seen only a few times. What antigen it recognizes has not been identified. No base quality values were provided; no much bigger clone lies one nucleotide off. These data are taken from a study of patients and donors after allogeneic stem cell transplantation (dated by TCRdb to about 2020). The library was produced with RT-PCR. The instrument given in TCRdb is NextSeq 550. TCRdb's own reprocessing of the public reads used fastp at Q25 and MiXCR and kept productive beta chains. Rows with a matching CDR3 protein are joined into one entry that keeps the most common DNA and genes. In all, the sample holds hundreds of thousands of distinct CDR3 sequences, and under 20% of those were seen once. Of the sample, roughly 7.2% is held by the ten largest clones. The germline V gene (reference sequence) supplies CDR1 DFQATT and CDR2 SNEGSKA. The junction shows trimming of 0 bases on V and 5 bases on J, plus 17 bases between the germline ends. The CDR3 has 15 amino acids, counting the end cysteine and phenylalanine. CDR3 DNA is the only sequence kept; it has 45 bases, read in frame from the first base.

The chain is encoded by TRBV20-1 joined to TRBJ2-7, and perhaps TRBD2 as D gene, on 6 matching bases. Sequencing was carried out using blood, either unsorted or a sorted T cell fraction (not recorded which). This TCR came from a human donor who was either an allogeneic HSCT recipient or a stem cell or donor lymphocyte infusion donor (not recorded which). It is not recorded whose cells these are; they may come from a transplant donor. The DNA sequence follows: TGCAGTGCTAGAGATCTGAAACTAGCTTCCCACGAGCAGTACTTC. This codes for CSARDLKLASHEQYF.